These 28 T cell receptor beta chains came from one sample sequenced in a study of beta chain features in type 1 diabetes. Overall study findings and caveats: Type 1 diabetes patients had TCRB CDR3s that were shorter (moderately but significantly so) in all four CD4+ subsets.

The investigators reverse transcribed all of the isolated RNA, so they sequenced expressed TCRB transcripts. Here immunoSEQ multiplex PCR was the method, and the copy in TCRdb shows in-frame clones only, minus some. Seen here are around 710,000 clones, 12% observed once, and the top ten hold roughly 0.11%. These receptors lack a known antigen. The sample was naive CD4+ T cells from blood. The receptors come from a man aged 25 to 40 with type 1 diabetes.

The chain has TRBV5-1 and TRBJ1-4; D is perhaps TRBD1 (5 bases). This CDR3 comprises 15 residues. Trimming pared 5 bases from V and 5 bases from J, leaving 16 bases between. From germline, CDR1 is SGHRS and CDR2 YFSETQ. CDR3 bases: TGCGCCAGCAGTTCCACGGGACTGGGGAATGAAAAACTGTTTTTT. Amino acids: CASSSTGLGNEKLFF.

This clone came up once. The chain uses TRBV18 and TRBJ2-1; 13 bases agree with TRBD2. The junction had 11 bases not matched to a gene; V was cut back by 6 bases and J by 6 bases. Germline assignment: CDR1 KGHSH and CDR2 LQKENI. The CDR3 has 17 residues. CDR3 DNA sequence: TGTGCCAGCTCCCGACGGACTAGCGGGGGCCAATTCAATGAGCAGTTCTTC. This encodes CASSRRTSGGQFNEQFF.

The V call is TRBV23-1, the J call TRBJ1-2; tentative D call: TRBD1 (5 bases). TRBV23-1 is an ORF, with its function uncertain. The V and J ends lost 7 bases and 10 bases respectively, with 22 bases between them. There are 14 residues in the CDR3. CDR3 bases: TGCGCCAGCATCCCCCTGGGACGGCCAGTGGACTACACCTTC. Protein product: CASIPLGRPVDYTF.

This CDR3 reads CASSPPRGDEQYF. The DNA for the CDR3 is TGTGCCAGCTCACCACCTCGGGGCGACGAGCAGTACTTC. The rearrangement uses TRBV18 and TRBJ2-7; D may be TRBD1 or TRBD2 (5 bases each). This CDR3 is 13 amino acids long. Trimming stripped 0 bases from V and 5 bases from J, with 8 bases between. Germline V gene sequence: CDR1 KGHSH, CDR2 LQKENI.

This clone occurred a few times. This rearrangement joins TRBV7-2 to TRBJ2-3, with 9 nucleotides matching TRBD1. Per germline, CDR1 SGHTA and CDR2 FQGNSA. CDR3 length equals 16 residues. V shed 2 bases, J shed 0 bases, and the junction held 3 bases outside the gene matches. CDR3 DNA sequence: TGTGCCAGCAGCTTACGGACAGGGGATAGCACAGATACGCAGTATTTT. Translating gives CASSLRTGDSTDTQYF.

The chain employs TRBV18 and TRBJ2-5; 8 nucleotides agree with TRBD1. Germline CDR1 and CDR2: KGHSH and LQKENI. The CDR3 has 15 amino acids. The V segment lost 6 bases and the J segment 0 bases; nucleotides outside the gene matches: 6. The CDR3 sequence: CASSEDRAHQETQYF. CDR3 nucleotides: TGTGCCAGCTCTGAGGACAGGGCACACCAAGAGACCCAGTACTTC. The variable domain in full, with the rest retrieved from reference TRBV18 and TRBJ2-5, is NAGVMQNPRHLVRRRGQEARLRCSPMKGHSHVYWYRQLPEEGLKFMVYLQKENIIDESGMPKERFSAEFPKEGPSILRIQQVVRGDSAAYFCASSEDRAHQETQYFGPGTRLLVL.

The chain uses TRBV7-2 and TRBJ1-2; 7 bases align to TRBD1. The length of the CDR3 is 14 residues. V lost 5 bases to trimming and J lost 0 bases; unmatched junction nucleotides: 3. Germline CDR1 reads SGHTA; CDR2 reads FQGNSA. CDR3 sequence (DNA): TGTGCCAGCAGCACGACAGGGCCTAACTATGGCTACACCTTC. Amino acids: CASSTTGPNYGYTF.

The chain joins TRBV15 to TRBJ2-7, with D perhaps being TRBD1 or TRBD2 (5 bases each). This CDR3 is 10 amino acids long. In germline, CDR1 is LNHNV, CDR2 YYDKDF (reference sequence). Trimming took 8 bases from V and 13 from J, leaving 15 bases between them. CDR3 loop: CATPGTACYF. CDR3 bases: TGTGCCACCCCTGGGACCGCGTGCTACTTC.

This clone was detected only a few times. V gene TRBV28 combines with J gene TRBJ2-5, with 13 positions matching TRBD2. With V trimmed by 7 bases and J by 4 bases, 12 bases remained unmatched. Germline V gene data show CDR1 as MDHEN and CDR2 as SYDVKM. The CDR3 totals 17 residues. Here the CDR3 reads CASTKTNRLAGGETQYF. The CDR3 region has the DNA TGTGCCAGCACAAAAACCAACCGACTAGCGGGGGGAGAGACCCAGTACTTC.

V usage is TRBV21-1 and J usage is TRBJ2-7; whether TRBD1, the table's D call, matches the DNA was not checked. TRBV21-1 is reported as a pseudogene. The CDR3 consists of 14 residues. CDR3 protein: CASTPPYRYYEQYF. Written as DNA, the CDR3 is TGTGCCAGCACCCCGCCGTACAGATACTACGAGCAGTACTTC.

This clone was seen a few times. The chain links TRBV28 to TRBJ2-3; D remains unclear. CDR3 length equals 13 residues. Per the germline V gene, CDR1 is MDHEN and CDR2 is SYDVKM. V was trimmed by 6 bases and J by 0 bases, leaving 7 bases between them. CDR3 DNA: TGTGCCAGCAGAGGCAGGAGCACAGATACGCAGTATTTT. Translating it yields CASRGRSTDTQYF.

This chain uses TRBV10-3 with TRBJ2-6; D is undetermined. Deletions cut 4 bases from V and 4 bases from J, with 11 bases between. Germline-derived CDR1 and CDR2 are ENHRY and SYGVKD. The CDR3 consists of 15 residues. The CDR3 loop reads CAISATVRGANVLTF. CDR3 DNA: TGTGCCATCAGTGCCACAGTTCGAGGGGCCAACGTCCTGACTTTC.

This clone was detected a few times. The chain carries TRBV10-2 and TRBJ2-5, with D possibly being TRBD1 (6 bases). This CDR3 contains 12 residues. Germline-derived CDR1 and CDR2 are WSHSY and SAAADI. The ends were cut back, 8 bases at V and 5 bases at J, with 12 bases in the middle. CDR3 amino acids: CASGDQGETQYF. The CDR3, as DNA: TGCGCCAGCGGCGACCAGGGGGAGACCCAGTACTTC.

The V call is TRBV2, the J call TRBJ2-2; D possibly corresponds to TRBD1 (6 bases). Germline CDR1 SNHLY, CDR2 FYNNEI. This CDR3 has 15 amino acids. V shed 10 bases and J shed 0 bases, with 15 bases lying between them. CDR3 residues: CATQPGTTNTGELFF. DNA for the CDR3: TGTGCCACCCAACCCGGGACAACGAACACCGGGGAGCTGTTTTTT.

The J gene is TRBJ2-5, the V gene TRBV7-7; perhaps TRBD2 as D (5 bases). The CDR3 totals 13 residues. Germline values: CDR1 SSHAT, CDR2 FNYEAQ (reference sequence). V lost 1 base and J 4 bases, leaving 7 bases between the germline ends. CDR3 sequence reads: CASSLVRGETQYF. CDR3 DNA sequence: TGTGCCAGCAGCTTAGTACGGGGAGAGACCCAGTACTTC.

The rearrangement uses TRBV14 and TRBJ2-3; D might be TRBD1 (5 bases). Trimming pared 4 bases from V and 1 base from J, leaving 12 bases between. The CDR3 is 15 residues long. Germline CDR1 is SGHDN and CDR2 is FVKESK. CDR3 loop: CASSRQGVGTDTQYF. The DNA of the CDR3 is TGTGCCAGCAGCCGCCAAGGGGTGGGCACAGATACGCAGTATTTT.

There are a few counts of this clone. The chain recombines TRBV7-2 with TRBJ2-1; D uncertain. CDR3 size: 14 residues. Germline V lookup: CDR1 SGHTA, CDR2 FQGNSA. V was shortened by 5 bases and J by 9 bases, with 17 bases between the two germline ends. The CDR3 loop reads CASSHESRRVEQFF. The CDR3 nucleotides are TGTGCCAGCAGCCATGAGAGCCGTAGGGTTGAGCAGTTCTTC.

The chain combines TRBV7-9 with TRBJ2-7; 8 bases line up with TRBD1. J gave up 2 bases and V 6 bases, and 3 bases lay outside the gene matches. The germline V gene has CDR1 SEHNR and CDR2 FQNEAQ (reference sequence). The CDR3 runs to 13 residues. The CDR3 is CASRGQGTYEQYF. Written as DNA, the CDR3 is TGTGCCAGCAGAGGACAGGGAACCTACGAGCAGTACTTC.

The sample holds a few counts of this clone. The chain employs TRBV7-3 and TRBJ2-1; tentatively, D is TRBD2 (5 bases). V lost 5 bases to trimming and J lost 0 bases, with 14 bases between them. The CDR3 runs to 16 residues. Germline V gene data show CDR1 as SGHTA and CDR2 as FQGTGA. The CDR3 protein is CASSAYPGSSYNEQFF. CDR3 nucleotide sequence: TGTGCCAGCAGCGCGTACCCGGGGTCCTCCTACAATGAGCAGTTCTTC. The complete variable domain, with remaining parts taken from reference TRBV7-3 and TRBJ2-1, reads GAGVSQTPSNKVTEKGKYVELRCDPISGHTALYWYRQSLGQGPEFLIYFQGTGAADDSGLPNDRFFAVRPEGSVSTLKIQRTERGDSAVYLCASSAYPGSSYNEQFFGPGTRLTVL.

In the case of this clone: At one end, the junction sequence differs from germline, possibly due to a read error. The rearrangement joins TRBV11-2 to TRBJ2-1; D is unresolved. Germline V lookup: CDR1 SGHAT, CDR2 FQNNGV. The CDR3 runs 14 residues. CDR3: CASSQDMAYNEQFF. CDR3 bases: TGCGCCAGCAGCCAAGATATGGCCTACAATGAGCAGTTCTTC.

This clone showed up just a few times. The gene calls are TRBV18 and TRBJ1-5, with TRBD1 identical over 7 bases. The V and J ends lost 4 bases and 0 bases, in that order; junction bases with no gene match: 3. The CDR3 has 15 residues. Germline CDR1 reads KGHSH; CDR2 reads LQKENI. CDR3 amino acids: CASSLRGDSNQPQHF. DNA for the CDR3: TGTGCCAGCTCACTCAGGGGGGATAGCAATCAGCCCCAGCATTTT.

V gene TRBV30 combines with J gene TRBJ2-3; TRBD2 is a possible D gene (6 bases). V lost 4 bases and J 0 bases, leaving 14 bases between the germline ends. CDR1 GTSNPN and CDR2 SVGIG come from the germline V gene (reference sequence). The CDR3 is 15 amino acids. CDR3 region: CAWTVGGASTDTQYF. Here the CDR3 DNA reads TGTGCCTGGACCGTCGGAGGGGCGAGCACAGATACGCAGTATTTT.

This clone was detected a few times. The J gene is TRBJ1-1, the V gene TRBV7-9; D is undetermined. The V gene lost 0 bases and the J gene lost 7 bases, with 6 bases spanning the gap. The CDR3 length is 12 residues. Germline-derived CDR1 and CDR2 are SEHNR and FQNEAQ (reference sequence). CDR3 protein: CASSLAKGEAFF. In nucleotides, the CDR3 is TGTGCCAGCAGCTTAGCGAAGGGTGAAGCTTTCTTT.

This clone has more than one count but fewer than ten. The gene calls are TRBV19 and TRBJ1-1; D remains unclear. Trimming removed 5 bases from V and 13 bases from J, with 20 bases in between. Germline V gene data show CDR1 as LNHDA and CDR2 as SQIVND (reference sequence). The CDR3 loop spans 13 amino acids. CDR3 region: CASSPDQRANVFF. DNA for the CDR3: TGTGCCAGTAGTCCCGACCAAAGAGCAAACGTTTTCTTT.

This sequence joins TRBV7-9 and TRBJ2-4; TRBD1 might be the D (5 bases). The CDR3 has 13 amino acids. V lost 0 bases and J lost 11, with 11 bases in between. Per germline, CDR1 SEHNR and CDR2 FQNEAQ (reference sequence). The CDR3 loop reads CASSLAGRAFQYF. Written as DNA, the CDR3 is TGTGCCAGCAGCTTAGCGGGCAGGGCCTTTCAGTACTTC.

V usage is TRBV19 and J usage is TRBJ1-1; D gene unclear. V was trimmed by 3 bases and J by 10 bases, leaving 9 bases between them. This CDR3 region has 11 residues. The germline CDR1 and CDR2 sequences are LNHDA and SQIVND (reference sequence). The CDR3 nucleotides are TGTGCCAGTAGTATGAAGGGTTCAGCTTTCTTT. As protein: CASSMKGSAFF.

The V and J genes are TRBV29-1 and TRBJ2-3; D not certain. CDR1 is SQVTM and CDR2 is ANQGSEA in the germline V gene. The CDR3 spans 15 residues. The V end was cut by 2 bases, the J end by 4 bases, with 16 bases between. CDR3 amino acids: CSVERLNWLADTQYF. The CDR3, as DNA: TGCAGCGTTGAACGACTTAATTGGTTGGCAGATACGCAGTATTTT.

The CDR3 is CASSLVAGLNTEAFF. The CDR3 nucleotides read TGTGCCAGCAGCTTAGTCGCAGGGTTGAACACTGAAGCTTTCTTT. The genes are TRBV7-8 and TRBJ1-1; D perhaps matches TRBD1 (5 bases). Looked up from germline, CDR1 is SGHVS and CDR2 is FQNEAQ. V dropped 1 base and J dropped 0 bases, with 9 bases sitting between them. This CDR3 contains 15 residues.